Each of the 11 T cell receptor beta chains below was sequenced from the same sample in a study of blood T cell repertoires in COVID-19. The data were produced by immunoSEQ multiplex PCR, yet TCRdb's version contains in-frame clones alone and is incomplete. Among 250,000 to 300,000 clones listed, under 90% were seen once. The sample taken for sequencing was PBMCs or T cells enriched from blood (not recorded which). The receptor set was obtained from a woman aged 40 to 49 who had recovered from COVID-19.

This sequence joins TRBV2 and TRBJ1-4; D unresolved. Germline-derived CDR1 and CDR2 are SNHLY and FYNNEI. The V and J ends lost 2 bases and 12 bases respectively, with 13 bases between them. This CDR3 spans 13 amino acids. CDR3: CASSEWLACELFF. The CDR3 DNA reads TGTGCCAGCAGTGAATGGTTGGCCTGTGAACTGTTTTTT.

This rearrangement joins TRBV5-1 to TRBJ2-1; 10 bases map to TRBD2. From germline, CDR1 is SGHRS and CDR2 YFSETQ. Trimming at V came to 4 bases and at J to 4 bases, leaving 5 bases not matched to a gene. This CDR3 spans 15 amino acids. The CDR3 DNA reads as TGCGCCAGCAGCCCTGATAGCGGGGGGTACAATGAGCAGTTCTTC. The encoded protein is CASSPDSGGYNEQFF.

The chain carries TRBV30 and TRBJ1-3; 7 bases agree with TRBD1. Germline-derived CDR1 and CDR2 are GTSNPN and SVGIG (reference sequence). This CDR3 is built from 15 residues. V shed 5 bases and J 1 base; nucleotides not matched to a gene: 8. The CDR3 loop reads CAWGKDRYSGNTIYF. The CDR3 region has the DNA TGTGCCTGGGGAAAGGACAGGTATTCTGGAAACACCATATATTTT.

Concerning this clone itself: Without the conserved terminal phenylalanine or tryptophan, this CDR3 likely stems from a read error. Because the CDR3's place on the DNA is in doubt, the DNA is left out and the CDR3 is given as listed by TCRdb. The chain has TRBV4-3 and TRBJ1-4; the DNA was not used to check the table's D call, TRBD1. Counting both end residues, the CDR3 totals 12 amino acids. The germline V gene has CDR1 LGHNA and CDR2 YSLEER. CDR3 protein: CASSQTRTGGGT.

This chain connects TRBV9 to TRBJ2-2; possible D gene TRBD1, 6 bases. The germline V gene has CDR1 SGDLS and CDR2 YYNGEE. V lost 3 bases and J 3 bases, leaving 12 bases between the germline ends. This CDR3 is 15 amino acids long. CDR3 region: CASSAGTTDTGELFF. The DNA of the CDR3 is TGTGCCAGCAGCGCAGGGACAACGGACACCGGGGAGCTGTTTTTT.

J is TRBJ1-6 and V is TRBV5-1; TRBD1 aligns across 8 bases. Germline CDR1 and CDR2: SGHRS and YFSETQ. The CDR3 has 16 amino acids. The V and J ends lost 4 bases and 7 bases, in that order; junction bases with no gene match: 10. The CDR3 loop reads CASSPGDRGKNSPLHF. The DNA for the CDR3 is TGCGCCAGCAGCCCGGGCGACAGGGGTAAGAATTCACCCCTCCACTTT.

This chain joins TRBV24-1 and TRBJ1-1; D might be TRBD1 (5 bases). The V gene lost 0 bases and the J gene lost 7 bases, with 17 bases spanning the gap. This CDR3 is 16 amino acids long. Germline CDR1 and CDR2: KGHDR and SFDVKD. The CDR3 region is CATSDLSGGFGGEAFF. CDR3 DNA sequence: TGTGCCACCAGTGATTTGAGTGGGGGGTTCGGTGGTGAAGCTTTCTTT.

The chain joins TRBV27 to TRBJ2-1, with D uncertain. Germline V CDR1 and CDR2: MNHEY, SMNVEV (reference sequence). The ends were cut back, 5 bases at V and 6 bases at J, with 11 bases in the middle. CDR3 size: 13 residues. CDR3 sequence: CASSIRDANEQFF. Here the CDR3 DNA reads TGTGCCAGCAGTATAAGAGATGCCAATGAGCAGTTCTTC.

CDR3 in DNA: TGTGCCAGTAGTATCCGGGACAGGGGGCGACGGGGGTATAATTCACCCCTCCACTTT. Translation gives CASSIRDRGRRGYNSPLHF. The chain links TRBV19 to TRBJ1-6; 12 positions match TRBD1. J was trimmed by 4 bases and V by 3 bases; bases with no gene match: 10. Germline CDR1 reads LNHDA; CDR2 reads SQIVND (reference sequence). The length of the CDR3 is 19 residues.

V and J are TRBV7-2 and TRBJ1-5, with D perhaps TRBD1 (5 bases). The CDR3 sequence is 13 residues long. With 5 bases removed from V and 4 bases from J, the gap between germline ends came to 9 bases. Per the germline V gene, CDR1 is SGHTA and CDR2 is FQGNSA. The DNA for the CDR3 is TGTGCCAGCAGCGTAGACAGTAATCAGCCCCAGCATTTT. Translation gives CASSVDSNQPQHF.

This clone was seen a few times. This rearrangement joins TRBV6-5 to TRBJ1-3; weak D call: TRBD1 (6 bases). Germline CDR1 and CDR2: MNHEY and SVGAGI. This CDR3 contains 15 residues. Trimming removed 4 bases from V and 0 bases from J, with 10 bases in between. The CDR3 spells CASSWNRDSGNTIYF. DNA for the CDR3: TGTGCCAGCAGTTGGAACAGGGACTCTGGAAACACCATATATTTT.